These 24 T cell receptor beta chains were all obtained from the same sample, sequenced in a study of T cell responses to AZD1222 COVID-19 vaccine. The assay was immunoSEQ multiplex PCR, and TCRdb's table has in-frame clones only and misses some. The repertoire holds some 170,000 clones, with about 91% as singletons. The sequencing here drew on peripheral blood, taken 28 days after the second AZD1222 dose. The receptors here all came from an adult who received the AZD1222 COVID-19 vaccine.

DNA for the CDR3: TGTGCCAGCAGTTACTCTAGGTTCATGAACACTGAAGCTTTCTTT. It encodes CASSYSRFMNTEAFF. This rearrangement joins TRBV6-5 to TRBJ1-1; D remains ambiguous. This CDR3 has 15 amino acids. V gave up 0 bases and J gave up 0 bases, with 8 bases separating them. In germline, CDR1 is MNHEY, CDR2 SVGAGI.

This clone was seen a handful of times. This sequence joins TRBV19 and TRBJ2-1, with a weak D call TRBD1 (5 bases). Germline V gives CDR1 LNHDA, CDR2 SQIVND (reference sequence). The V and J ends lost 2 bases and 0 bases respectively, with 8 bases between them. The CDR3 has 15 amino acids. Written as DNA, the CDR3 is TGTGCCAGTAGTATACAGGGAATCTCCTACAATGAGCAGTTCTTC. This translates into CASSIQGISYNEQFF.

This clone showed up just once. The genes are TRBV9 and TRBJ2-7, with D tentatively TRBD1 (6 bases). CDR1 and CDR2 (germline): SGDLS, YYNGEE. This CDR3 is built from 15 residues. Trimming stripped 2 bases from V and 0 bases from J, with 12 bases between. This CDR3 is CASSVTGSSSYEQYF. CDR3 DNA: TGTGCCAGCAGCGTCACAGGGTCCAGCTCCTACGAGCAGTACTTC. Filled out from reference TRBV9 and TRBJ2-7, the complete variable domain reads DSGVTQTPKHLITATGQRVTLRCSPRSGDLSVYWYQQSLDQGLQFLIQYYNGEERAKGNILERFSAQQFPDLHSELNLSSLELGDSALYFCASSVTGSSSYEQYFGPGTRLTVT.

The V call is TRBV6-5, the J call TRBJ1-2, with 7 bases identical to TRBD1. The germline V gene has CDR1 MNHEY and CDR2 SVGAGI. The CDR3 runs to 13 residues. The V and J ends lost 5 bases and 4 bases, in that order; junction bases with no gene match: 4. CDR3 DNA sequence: TGTGCCAGCAGTCTGACAGGGACCTATGGCTACACCTTC. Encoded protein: CASSLTGTYGYTF.

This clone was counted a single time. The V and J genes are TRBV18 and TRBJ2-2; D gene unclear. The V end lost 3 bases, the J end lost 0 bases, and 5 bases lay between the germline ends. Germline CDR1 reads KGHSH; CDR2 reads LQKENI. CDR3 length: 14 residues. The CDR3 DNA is TGTGCCAGCTCACCGCAGCCGAACACCGGGGAGCTGTTTTTT. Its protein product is CASSPQPNTGELFF.

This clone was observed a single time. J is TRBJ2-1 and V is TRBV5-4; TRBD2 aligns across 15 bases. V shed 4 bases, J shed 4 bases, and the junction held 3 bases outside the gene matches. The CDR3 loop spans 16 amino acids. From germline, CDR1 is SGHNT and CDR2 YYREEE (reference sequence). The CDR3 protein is CASSLGLAGGYNEQFF. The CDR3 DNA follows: TGTGCCAGCAGCCTGGGACTAGCGGGGGGATACAATGAGCAGTTCTTC.

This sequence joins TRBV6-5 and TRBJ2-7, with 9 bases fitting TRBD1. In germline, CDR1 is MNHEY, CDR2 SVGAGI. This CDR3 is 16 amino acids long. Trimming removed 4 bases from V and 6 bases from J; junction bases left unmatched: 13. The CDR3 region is CASSSGRGTGSTEQYF. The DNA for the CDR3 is TGTGCCAGCAGTTCCGGCAGAGGGACAGGGTCCACCGAGCAGTACTTC.

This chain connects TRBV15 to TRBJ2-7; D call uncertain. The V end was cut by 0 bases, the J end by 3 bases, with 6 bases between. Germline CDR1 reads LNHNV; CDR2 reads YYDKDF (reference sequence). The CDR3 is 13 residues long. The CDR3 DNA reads TGTGCCACCAGCAGAGATACCGGCTACGAGCAGTACTTC. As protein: CATSRDTGYEQYF.

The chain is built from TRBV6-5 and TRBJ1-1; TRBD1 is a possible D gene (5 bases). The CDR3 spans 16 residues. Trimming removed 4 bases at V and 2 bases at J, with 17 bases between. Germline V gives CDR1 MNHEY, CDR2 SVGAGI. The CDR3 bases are TGTGCCAGCAGTTCGCCGGGACGGGGATTAAACACTGAAGCTTTCTTT. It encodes CASSSPGRGLNTEAFF.

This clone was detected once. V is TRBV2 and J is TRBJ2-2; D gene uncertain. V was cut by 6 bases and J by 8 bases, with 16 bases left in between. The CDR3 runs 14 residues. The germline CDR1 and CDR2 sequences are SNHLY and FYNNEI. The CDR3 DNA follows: TGTGCCAGCAGAGCCCAGGATCTTGCTGGGGAGCTGTTTTTT. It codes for CASRAQDLAGELFF.

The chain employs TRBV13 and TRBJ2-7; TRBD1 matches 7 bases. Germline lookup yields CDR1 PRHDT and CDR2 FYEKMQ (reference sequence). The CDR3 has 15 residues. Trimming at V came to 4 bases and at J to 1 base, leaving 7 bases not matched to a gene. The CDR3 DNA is TGTGCCAGCAGCTATTTAATGGACAGGTCCTACGAGCAGTACTTC. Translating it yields CASSYLMDRSYEQYF.

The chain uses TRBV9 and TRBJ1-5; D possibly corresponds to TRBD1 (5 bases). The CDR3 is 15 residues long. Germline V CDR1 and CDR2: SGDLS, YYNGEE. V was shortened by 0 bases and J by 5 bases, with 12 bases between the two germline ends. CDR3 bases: TGTGCCAGCAGCGTAGGCGGGGGGGTAGATCAGCCCCAGCATTTT. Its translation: CASSVGGGVDQPQHF.

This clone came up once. CDR3 loop: CASSQVAQSNYGYTF. The CDR3 bases are TGTGCCAGCAGCCAAGTAGCACAGAGTAACTATGGCTACACCTTC. The chain carries TRBV4-2 and TRBJ1-2; D gene ambiguous. V gave up 1 base and J gave up 1 base, with 10 bases separating them. From germline, CDR1 is LGHNA and CDR2 YNFKEQ. This CDR3 spans 15 amino acids.

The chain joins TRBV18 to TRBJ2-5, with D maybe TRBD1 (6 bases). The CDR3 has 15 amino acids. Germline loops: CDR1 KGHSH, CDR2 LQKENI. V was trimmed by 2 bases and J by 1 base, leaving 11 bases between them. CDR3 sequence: CASSPYHRAQETQYF. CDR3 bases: TGTGCCAGCTCACCATACCACAGGGCCCAAGAGACCCAGTACTTC.

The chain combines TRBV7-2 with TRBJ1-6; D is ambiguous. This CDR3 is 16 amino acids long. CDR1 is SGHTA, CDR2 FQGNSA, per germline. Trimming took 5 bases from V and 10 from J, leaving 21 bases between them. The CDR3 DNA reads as TGTGCCAGCAGCGCCCGTAGAGGGCGACCGAGGTCACCCCTCCACTTT. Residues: CASSARRGRPRSPLHF.

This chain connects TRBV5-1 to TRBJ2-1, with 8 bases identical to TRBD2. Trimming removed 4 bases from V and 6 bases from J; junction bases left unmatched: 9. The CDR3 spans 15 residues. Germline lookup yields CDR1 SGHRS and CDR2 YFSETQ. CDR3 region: CASSPAGGPGNEQFF. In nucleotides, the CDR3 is TGCGCCAGCAGCCCTGCGGGGGGCCCTGGCAATGAGCAGTTCTTC.

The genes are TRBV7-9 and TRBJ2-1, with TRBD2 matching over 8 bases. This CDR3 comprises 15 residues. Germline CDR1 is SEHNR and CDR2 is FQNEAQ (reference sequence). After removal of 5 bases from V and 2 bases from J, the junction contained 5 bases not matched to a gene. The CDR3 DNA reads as TGTGCCAGCAGCCCCCGGGGGGGTGCCTACAATGAGCAGTTCTTC. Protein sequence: CASSPRGGAYNEQFF.

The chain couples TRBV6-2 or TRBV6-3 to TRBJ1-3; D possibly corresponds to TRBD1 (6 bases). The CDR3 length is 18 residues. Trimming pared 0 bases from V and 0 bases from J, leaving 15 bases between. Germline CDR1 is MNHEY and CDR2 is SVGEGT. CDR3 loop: CASSYSRTAQTSGNTIYF. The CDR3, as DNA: TGTGCCAGCAGTTACTCCCGGACAGCCCAGACCTCTGGAAACACCATATATTTT.

CDR3 in amino acids: CASSIGERGEQYF. DNA of the CDR3: TGTGCCAGTAGTATTGGGGAAAGGGGGGAGCAGTACTTC. The gene calls are TRBV19 and TRBJ2-7; TRBD1 might be the D (6 bases). Germline V lookup: CDR1 LNHDA, CDR2 SQIVND (reference sequence). V was trimmed by 3 bases and J by 7 bases, leaving 13 bases between them. The CDR3 has 13 amino acids.

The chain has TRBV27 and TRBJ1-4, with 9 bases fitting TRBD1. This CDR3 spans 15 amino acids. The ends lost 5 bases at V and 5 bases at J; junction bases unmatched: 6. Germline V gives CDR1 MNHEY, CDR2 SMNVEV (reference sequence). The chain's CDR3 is CASSTLGQGNEKLFF. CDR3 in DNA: TGTGCCAGCAGTACCCTCGGACAGGGGAATGAAAAACTGTTTTTT.

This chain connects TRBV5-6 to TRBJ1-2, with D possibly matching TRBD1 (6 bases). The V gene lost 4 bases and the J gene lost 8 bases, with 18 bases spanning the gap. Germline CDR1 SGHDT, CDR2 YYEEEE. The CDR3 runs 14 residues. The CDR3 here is CASSLFWGAEGYTF. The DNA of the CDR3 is TGTGCCAGCAGCCTGTTTTGGGGGGCGGAAGGCTACACCTTC.

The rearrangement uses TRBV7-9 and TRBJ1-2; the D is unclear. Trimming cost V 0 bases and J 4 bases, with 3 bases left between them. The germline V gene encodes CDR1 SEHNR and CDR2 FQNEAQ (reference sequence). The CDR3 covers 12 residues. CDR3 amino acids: CASSLATYGYTF. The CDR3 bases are TGTGCCAGCAGCTTAGCTACCTATGGCTACACCTTC.

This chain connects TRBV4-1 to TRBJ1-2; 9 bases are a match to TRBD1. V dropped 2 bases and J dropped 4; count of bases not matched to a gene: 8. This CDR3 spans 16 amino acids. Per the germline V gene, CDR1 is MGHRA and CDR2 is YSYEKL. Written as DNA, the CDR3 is TGCGCCAGCAGCCAACTACAGGGGGCGGGCAGCTATGGCTACACCTTC. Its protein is CASSQLQGAGSYGYTF.

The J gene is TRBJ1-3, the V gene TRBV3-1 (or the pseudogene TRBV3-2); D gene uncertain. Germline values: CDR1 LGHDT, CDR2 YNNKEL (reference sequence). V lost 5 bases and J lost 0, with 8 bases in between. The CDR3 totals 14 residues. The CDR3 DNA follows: TGTGCCAGCAGCGGTTCCGGCTCTGGAAACACCATATATTTT. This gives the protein CASSGSGSGNTIYF.